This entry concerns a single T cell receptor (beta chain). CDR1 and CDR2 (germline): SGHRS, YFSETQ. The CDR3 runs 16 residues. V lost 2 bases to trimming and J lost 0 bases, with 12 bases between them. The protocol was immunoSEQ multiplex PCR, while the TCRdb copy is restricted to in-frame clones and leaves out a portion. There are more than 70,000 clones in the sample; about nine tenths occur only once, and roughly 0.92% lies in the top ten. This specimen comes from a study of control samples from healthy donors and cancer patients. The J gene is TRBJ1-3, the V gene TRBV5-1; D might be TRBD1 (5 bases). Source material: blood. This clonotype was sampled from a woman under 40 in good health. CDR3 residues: CASSLGATSSGNTIYF. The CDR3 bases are TGCGCCAGCAGCTTAGGGGCCACAAGCTCTGGAAACACCATATATTTT.